This entry concerns a single T cell receptor (beta chain). This clone's antigen is unknown. No base-level quality is on record; no much larger clone is a single base apart. The data were obtained in a study of cytomegalovirus exposure and HLA in healthy donors listed by TCRdb under 2017. Regarding the complete study: An earlier analysis of approximately 600 of the donors reported roughly 300 Gb of sequence data and 117 million unique TCR beta sequences from some 180 million T cells. The study combined high-throughput TCR immunosequencing, statistical association of individual TCRs with disease status, and machine learning to predict cytomegalovirus infection status. Typing coverage differed by locus: A, B, C, DRB1 and DQB1 were typed in roughly 629-630 donors, DQA1 in around 500, DPA1 in roughly 590, and DPB1 in just under 490. HLA typing included class I and class II loci at four-digit resolution. Rather than using new phenotypic data, the later analysis identified candidate immune exposures from TCR beta sequences and from how often those sequences occurred across donors. In addition to the first cohort of approximately 650 subjects, a separate validation cohort of 120 different subjects was used. Of the roughly 400 genotyped donors, 75% to 85% were placed in the genetic ancestry cluster associated with self-reported Caucasian donors. An earlier analysis of several hundred of the donors applied high-throughput TCR beta sequencing to assess whether each TCR beta V gene segment acted as functional or pseudogenic. Using immunosequencing, the study profiled T cell repertoires from around 680 subjects and related those repertoires to cytomegalovirus serostatus. An early release covering 500 to 750 HLA-typed donors comprised roughly 300 gigabases of sequencing data and roughly 85 million unique TCR sequences. The study aimed to test whether signatures of past pathogen exposure could be identified by cataloging public T cell receptors. On average, roughly 250,000 unique TCR beta nucleotide sequences were sequenced per donor among more than 350 genotyped donors of the cohort, with about 19% of those sequences being non-productive. A later analysis re-examined previously published TCR beta repertoires from just over 650 donors and added high-resolution HLA genotyping to investigate patterns of TCR occurrence. Alongside the repertoire data, information on donor age, sex, ethnicity and CMV serostatus was compiled. Because of strong linkage in the cohort, roughly five DR-DQ haplotypes were treated as single units for association and clustering. All discovery cohort repertoires had been generated using a single sequencing platform. In a later genetic analysis, genome-wide SNP genotypes for about three fifths of the 666 donors were used, and that subset was treated as a discovery cohort. Here is what the overall study found, with its caveats: The 87-base-pair reads could not distinguish some IMGT-functional V segments, including TRBV6-2 and TRBV6-3, so those segments were excluded. Specific HLA alleles were associated with around 18,000 TCR beta sequences at a false discovery rate of 0.05 in a later analysis. Roughly uniform sequencing depth across donors was assumed in presence/absence analyses, although this assumption may not hold. The cohort was sequenced for TCR beta chains only, and without alpha or paired-chain data the features that could be detected were limited. In both the original and validation cohorts, the classifier was reported to diagnose cytomegalovirus status with high specificity and sensitivity. A further reported finding was that TCR beta sequences accurately predicted the HLA-A and HLA-B alleles for most subjects in the first cohort. Linkage disequilibrium might explain the correlated functional status among segregating V segments, but an unknown experimental factor could not be ruled out. Because counts were too low, some 17 rarely observed V segments, including chromosome 9 orphons, were excluded from the earlier analysis of around 640 of the donors. It was suggested by the authors that the approach could potentially be generalized to other disease states and immunological phenotypes. In a later analysis, several top co-occurrence clusters were reported to appear linked to parvovirus B19, influenza, CMV and Epstein-Barr virus. Broadly in line with IMGT annotations, most TCR beta V segments showed up in productive rearrangements about 90% or about 30% of the time in an earlier analysis of 450 to 750 of the donors. Because HLA typing was unavailable for some donors at each locus, only the typed subset was used in association tests. According to a later genetic analysis, donors in an Asian-associated ancestry cluster had fewer N-insertions in productive TCRs than the roughly 670-donor mean. For the cohort, immune exposure information was limited to CMV serostatus. Most TCR sequences were seen in very few donors, while some public TCRs were found in many individuals. Strong co-occurrence of HLA alleles, especially DR and DQ, made assigning TCR associations to individual alleles difficult. A cluster of highly shared sequence variants was judged likely to be a technical artifact of the sequencing pipeline. A few of the identified cytomegalovirus-associated TCR beta chains were confirmed in vitro to be specific for cytomegalovirus antigens. A later analysis found that most CMV-associated TCR beta chains appeared HLA-restricted, with HLA associations seemingly driven largely by CMV exposure. In a later analysis, TCR association rates were found to vary across HLA loci, with the most associated TCRs seen for DRB1 alleles and the fewest for HLA-C alleles. In the study, 164 TCR beta chains were listed as associated with cytomegalovirus. In a later analysis, HLA-associated TCR beta chains showed more clonal expansion and lower generation probabilities than non-associated chains that were equally common. In a later genetic analysis, a missense DCLRE1C variant was associated with V-gene and J-gene trimming of TCR beta chains, and the association was replicated in an independent cohort.

The library relied on the immunoSEQ multiplex PCR assay. The multiplex PCR relied on a mix of 60 forward primers for TCR Vbeta segments and 13 reverse primers for TCR Jbeta segments. The CDR3 region of rearranged TCR beta genes was amplified from genomic DNA by a multiplex PCR assay. Amplified TCR beta libraries were sequenced as 87-base-pair reads on the Illumina HiSeq System. As for the authors' bioinformatics: A later analysis tallied around 80 million unique TCR beta chains across the approximately 670 repertoires, and some 10 million of those chains were shared by two or more donors. Raw reads were error-corrected and collapsed into unique sequences by a nearest-neighbor algorithm in which closely related sequences were merged to remove PCR and sequencing errors. CDR3 sequences were aligned to IMGT reference sequences to assign V, D and J gene segments. For a sequence to be retained, at least a six-nucleotide match to both a V gene segment and a J gene segment was required. Rearrangements were called productive when the CDR3 lacked stop codons and stayed in frame with V and J; all others were non-productive. CDR3 was defined by IMGT convention, running from the second conserved V-encoded cysteine to the conserved J-encoded phenylalanine. The earlier analysis of a few hundred of the donors excluded sequences that lacked an unambiguous match to a single V gene segment. An earlier analysis of under 750 of the donors called V segments functional above 56.7% productive rearrangements and segregating when the between-donor standard deviation exceeded 5%. To diagnose cytomegalovirus status from the catalog of TCR beta chain sequences, a statistical classification framework was built. In a later analysis, V and J genes were assigned by comparing TCR nucleotide sequences against IMGT/GENE-DB human TR gene sequences. In a later analysis, CDR3 sequences and most-parsimonious VDJ recombination scenarios were assigned using the TCRdist pipeline. In a later analysis, each TCR beta chain was defined by its CDR3 amino acid sequence together with its V-gene family, and reads without a unique V-gene family were excluded. To address suspected cross-contamination and a sequencing artifact, a later analysis removed a few hundred highly shared, low-generation-probability nucleotide sequences. A later analysis calculated a clonal expansion index for each public chain from normalized within-repertoire ranks of inferred template counts. In a later analysis, generation probabilities were computed with a VDJ recombination model fitted to out-of-frame rearrangements, and the resulting probabilities were checked against IGoR. In a later analysis, hypergeometric tests were used to score TCR-TCR, TCR-HLA and TCR-CMV co-occurrence, with a repertoire-size bias correction applied to TCR pairs. To estimate false discovery rates, a later analysis permuted the HLA or CMV assignments 20 times. In a later analysis, co-occurring TCRs were grouped with DBSCAN, and TCRdist sequence similarity was added when clustering was performed within HLA-allele-positive subsets. Repertoires with fewer than 30,000 or more than 120,000 public chains were left out of co-occurrence clustering, as were four to six repertoires with anomalous nucleotide sharing. Drawn from immuneACCESS, this table holds only the in-frame rearrangements with V and J called that TCRdb kept. Clones are partly lost; checked studies trace under half to an unresolved V gene and leave the rest unexplained. That table gives V, J and clone size, and the DNA gave D and trimming. This sample gives a few hundred thousand clones in total; approximately 79% of them show up just once. 1.5% to 2% of the sample comes from the top ten.

From the germline V gene, CDR1 is SGHTA and CDR2 is FQGNSA. The CDR3 runs 12 amino acids, cysteine and phenylalanine included. The CDR3 DNA has 36 bases and is translated from base 1. The junction shows trimming of 6 bases on V and 2 bases on J, and the gene matches do not reach 1 base of it. The cohort was made up of hundreds of healthy bone marrow donors. At the time of sampling, all cohort members were nominally healthy, though unrecorded immune exposures were likely present. The donor tested CMV seronegative, placing the donor among the 350 or so seronegative members of the cohort. A peripheral blood sample was collected from each donor, and TCR beta sequencing was performed on peripheral blood mononuclear cells. Genomic DNA extraction from the blood cell samples was performed with the Qiagen DNeasy Blood Extraction Kit.

This sequence was found in a man aged 18-30 years in good health and CMV-seronegative. The chain is assembled from TRBV7-2 and TRBJ2-7; 7 central bases correspond to TRBD2. Sequencing input: PBMCs. The CDR3 has the sequence CASRGLPYEQYF. The nucleotide sequence reads TGTGCCAGCAGGGGACTACCCTACGAGCAGTACTTC. The full variable domain, with segments outside the CDR3 supplied by the reference TRBV7-2 and TRBJ2-7 proteins, appears as GAGVSQSPSNKVTEKGKDVELRCDPISGHTALYWYRQSLGQGLEFLIYFQGNSAPDKSGLPSDRFSAERTGGSVSTLTIQRTQQEDSAVYLCASRGLPYEQYFGPGTRLTVT.